These T cell receptor beta chains were read from a single sample in a study of shared T cell receptors in the human thymus. Produced via immunoSEQ multiplex PCR; TCRdb's table is partial and in-frame only. The sample has approximately 730,000 clones; roughly 85% are singletons. Separately, the same data were catalogued under a study of human thymus T cells.

The specimen was thymocytes. These receptors were taken from a girl in the first two years of life with a congenital heart defect. CDR3s leave out the opening cysteine and the closing phenylalanine or tryptophan.

>TRBJ1-1|TRBV20-1
SASYCTEAF
>TRBJ1-5|TRBV10-3
AISDKDHRNQPQH
>TRBJ2-5|TRBV10-3
AISETSEQETQY
>TRBJ2-2|TRBV18
ASSPPRDRLYRFSGELF
>TRBJ1-5|TRBV15
ATSLPPDRDGQPQH
>TRBJ1-1|TRBV2
ASRGRNTEAF
>TRBJ2-1|TRBV7-7
ASSLRVGDEDNEQF
>TRBJ2-1|TRBV28
AGRGNTSGGFNEQF
>TRBJ1-2|TRBV15
ATSRGQIYGYT
>TRBJ1-2|TRBV7-2
ASSGYGRSEGYT
>TRBJ2-7|TRBV20-1
SAVLRGVGH
>TRBJ1-1|TRBV9
ASSEQDRRNTEAF
>TRBJ2-7|TRBV29-1
SVEIRVRGGPPYEQY
>TRBJ1-1|TRBV5-1
ASSPTGLNTEAF
>TRBJ1-2|TRBV25-1
ASSADRGYGYT